This T cell receptor beta chain emerged from a study of cytomegalovirus exposure and HLA in healthy donors. Points from the study as a whole: Later analysis suggested most CMV-associated TCR beta chains were HLA-restricted. Equally common other TCR beta chains were less clonally expanded than HLA-associated ones, a later analysis found.

The CDR3 extends over 12 amino acids. With 2 bases removed from V and 11 bases from J, the gap between germline ends came to 9 bases. The germline gives CDR1 MNHNY, CDR2 SVGAGI (reference sequence). The PCR was carried out with 60 Vbeta primers and 13 Jbeta primers. The data were produced by immunoSEQ multiplex PCR, yet TCRdb's version contains in-frame clones alone and is incomplete. The listing records tens of thousands of clones. On this clone: No antigen is known for it.

Although they were nominally healthy when sampled, donors likely had unrecorded immune exposures. The specimen sequenced was PBMCs. This receptor was identified in a female donor in good health and CMV-seropositive. V and J are TRBV6-6 and TRBJ1-4; the D is unclear. CDR3 bases: TGTGCCAGCAGTTACCAGGTCGAGAAACTGTTTTTT. It is translated as CASSYQVEKLFF.